These T cell receptor beta chains were read from a single sample in a study of post-analysis software for immune sequencing data. TCRdb re-called the PCR reads through MiXCR, storing one row per CDR3 protein. This sample has hundreds of thousands of distinct CDR3 sequences, with roughly 29% found just once. The sequenced material came from blood. Source of these receptors: a girl aged 5-17 years with multiple sclerosis. The CDR3 runs from the conserved cysteine through the conserved F or W. The D gene is left open where the match is weak. Clone size is given for some rows only: seen once, a few or many times, or a class if the clone is expanded.

DNA: TGCAGCGTTGGGACCTCCAATCAGCCCCAGCATTTT; CDR3: CSVGTSNQPQHF; V: TRBV29-1; length: 12; D: NA; J: TRBJ1-5; size: many
DNA: TGCGCCAGCAGCCAAACCCAGGGGGCCGAGCAGTACTTC; CDR3: CASSQTQGAEQYF; V: TRBV4-1; length: 13; D: TRBD1; J: TRBJ2-7; size: NA
DNA: TGCAGCGGTGGTCGGGCCCGGGGTCAGCCCCAGCATTTT; CDR3: CSGGRARGQPQHF; V: TRBV29-1; length: 13; D: NA; J: TRBJ1-5; size: NA
DNA: TGCAGTGCTAGTCCGGGGGGCCTGAGTGGCTACACCTTC; CDR3: CSASPGGLSGYTF; V: TRBV20-1; length: 13; D: NA; J: TRBJ1-2; size: few
DNA: TGTGCCAGCAGTCTCTCTTACGGACAAGAGACCCAGTACTTC; CDR3: CASSLSYGQETQYF; V: TRBV6-1; length: 14; D: NA; J: TRBJ2-5; size: few
DNA: TGCGCCAGCAGGTGGGGGACTAGCGGGGGCGTTAACTACAATGAGCAGTTCTTC; CDR3: CASRWGTSGGVNYNEQFF; V: TRBV5-1; length: 18; D: TRBD2; J: TRBJ2-1; size: NA
DNA: TGCAGCATAGGGTCCTCGGACAGGGGAGCTCTGGAGACCCAGTACTTC; CDR3: CSIGSSDRGALETQYF; V: TRBV20-1; length: 16; D: TRBD1; J: TRBJ2-5; size: few
DNA: TGTGCCAGCAGCCCGTCGACAGGGAGAGAGACCCAGTACTTC; CDR3: CASSPSTGRETQYF; V: TRBV7-2; length: 14; D: TRBD1; J: TRBJ2-5; size: NA
DNA: TGCAGTACTAGCGGGAGGACCCACGAGCAGTACTTC; CDR3: CSTSGRTHEQYF; V: TRBV20-1; length: 12; D: TRBD2; J: TRBJ2-7; size: many
DNA: TGTGCCAGCAGCGTGGCTAGGCTAGCGGATCACAATGAGCAGTTCTTC; CDR3: CASSVARLADHNEQFF; V: TRBV9; length: 16; D: TRBD2; J: TRBJ2-1; size: NA
DNA: TGCAGTACTGGACTAGCGGGGAGCAGGTATGAGCAGTTCTTC; CDR3: CSTGLAGSRYEQFF; V: TRBV20-1; length: 14; D: TRBD2; J: TRBJ2-1; size: NA
DNA: TGTGCCATCAGGGGGGGGATCGGACAGGCCAACTACGAGCAGTACTTC; CDR3: CAIRGGIGQANYEQYF; V: TRBV10-3; length: 16; D: NA; J: TRBJ2-7; size: NA
DNA: TGTGCCAGCCGACGTTCCTCGGCTAGCTTAAGGAACAATGAGCAGTTCTTC; CDR3: CASRRSSASLRNNEQFF; V: TRBV27; length: 17; D: NA; J: TRBJ2-1; size: few
DNA: TGCAGTGCTCCCTTAGCGGGAAAAGAGACCCAGTACTTC; CDR3: CSAPLAGKETQYF; V: TRBV20-1; length: 13; D: TRBD2; J: TRBJ2-5; size: few
DNA: TGTGCCAGCAAGGGGGGCGTGATCACCGAAAAACTGTTTTTT; CDR3: CASKGGVITEKLFF; V: TRBV2; length: 14; D: NA; J: TRBJ1-4; size: NA
DNA: TGCGCCAGCAGCCAAGATCCCGGGACAGGAAATGAAAAACTGTTTTTT; CDR3: CASSQDPGTGNEKLFF; V: TRBV4-1; length: 16; D: TRBD1; J: TRBJ1-4; size: NA
DNA: TGCAGCGTTGAAGGTCTGGGGACAGGCAAAGGGGGGACTGAAGCTTTCTTT; CDR3: CSVEGLGTGKGGTEAFF; V: TRBV29-1; length: 17; D: TRBD1; J: TRBJ1-1; size: few
DNA: TGTGCCAGCAGGGCGGGGGGGAGAAACTATGGCTACACCTTC; CDR3: CASRAGGRNYGYTF; V: TRBV6-5; length: 14; D: NA; J: TRBJ1-2; size: few
DNA: TGTGCCAGCAGCTTAGACCCCAGAGGGGTCCACGAGCAGTACTTC; CDR3: CASSLDPRGVHEQYF; V: TRBV7-2; length: 15; D: NA; J: TRBJ2-7; size: NA
DNA: TGCGCCAGCAGCTCTGGGACTAGCGGGGCTCTTGAGCAGTTCTTC; CDR3: CASSSGTSGALEQFF; V: TRBV5-1; length: 15; D: TRBD2; J: TRBJ2-1; size: NA
DNA: TGTGCCAGCAGCCAAGGGGGCGGGACAGGGTATCAGCGCCAGCATTTT; CDR3: CASSQGGGTGYQRQHF; V: TRBV6-5; length: 16; D: TRBD1; J: TRBJ1-5; size: NA
DNA: TGCAGTGCTAGTCCGGGACAGTACGAGCAGTACTTC; CDR3: CSASPGQYEQYF; V: TRBV20-1; length: 12; D: TRBD1; J: TRBJ2-7; size: NA